In this sample, the clone carrying this TCR beta chain turned up many times. Its specificity is not known. The study's library attached unique molecular identifiers to single cDNA molecules. TCRdb fed the RACE reads into MiXCR, producing one record per CDR3 protein. This sample has approximately 75,000 distinct CDR3 sequences, with about 8.5% found just once. The sample originates from a study of human T cells and chemical hapten exposure. About the research overall: Patients had diphenylcyclopropenone applied to the scalp weekly throughout the roughly 22-week study. Study-level results: Donors' alopecia may make their immune response differ from healthy people's.

Losses at the gene ends were 5 bases for V and 5 bases for J; bases not matched to a gene: 4. CDR3 length: 14 residues. CDR1 and CDR2 (germline): SEHNR, FQNEAQ (reference sequence). As for time point: patch test 2, 6 weeks after DPC sensitization. Treatment noted: therapeutic diphenylcyclopropenone sensitization with weekly scalp DPC. The chain couples TRBV7-9 to TRBJ2-3; 10 nucleotides line up with TRBD2. Here the sequenced sample was whole blood, taken in connection with sensitization to the hapten diphenylcyclopropenone (DPC). The source of this sequence is a woman in her forties or fifties with alopecia areata. Some clones in this sample may be carry-over from other donors' samples. CDR3 sequence (DNA): TGTGCCAGCAGCCCCGGACTAGCGGAAGATACGCAGTATTTT. Its protein product is CASSPGLAEDTQYF.